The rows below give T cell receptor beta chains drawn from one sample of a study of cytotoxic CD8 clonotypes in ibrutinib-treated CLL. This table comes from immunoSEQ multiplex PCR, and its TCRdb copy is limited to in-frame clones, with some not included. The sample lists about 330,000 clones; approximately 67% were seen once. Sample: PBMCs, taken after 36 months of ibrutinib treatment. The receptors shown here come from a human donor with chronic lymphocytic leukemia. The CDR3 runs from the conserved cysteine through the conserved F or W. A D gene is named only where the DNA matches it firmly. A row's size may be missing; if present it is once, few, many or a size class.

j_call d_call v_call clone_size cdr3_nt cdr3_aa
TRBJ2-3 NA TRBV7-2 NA TGTGCCAGCAGCTTAGGCCTAGGGTCAGCGGATACGCAGTATTTT CASSLGLGSADTQYF
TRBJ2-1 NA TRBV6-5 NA TGTGCCAGCAGTTACAGGGTAGCGTACAATGAGCAGTTCTTC CASSYRVAYNEQFF
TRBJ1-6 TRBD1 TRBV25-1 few TGTGCCAGCTCCGGTTTCACTCGACAGGGTGGCTCACCCCTCCACTTT CASSGFTRQGGSPLHF
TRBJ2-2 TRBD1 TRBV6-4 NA TGTGCCAGCAGTGACCTAGGACAGGGGGAGAACACCGGGGAGCTGTTTTTT CASSDLGQGENTGELFF
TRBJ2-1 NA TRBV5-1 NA TGCGCCAGCAGCTTGGCTCGGACGGAGTACAATGAGCAGTTCTTC CASSLARTEYNEQFF
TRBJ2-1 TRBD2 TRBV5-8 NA TGTGCCAGCAGCCCGACTCCTGGGACTAGCGGGGGCCATAGGAATGAGCAGTTCTTC CASSPTPGTSGGHRNEQFF
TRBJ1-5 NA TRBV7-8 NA TGTGCCAGCAGCTTAGGTCTGGGGTTTAATCAGCCCCAGCATTTT CASSLGLGFNQPQHF
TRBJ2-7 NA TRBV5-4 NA TGTGCCAGCAGCTGGATCGCGACAGGACCCGAGGCCTTC CASSWIATGPEAF
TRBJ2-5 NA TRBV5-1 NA TGCGCCAGCAGCTTGGCCCCAGGGCGCGAGACCCAGTACTTC CASSLAPGRETQYF
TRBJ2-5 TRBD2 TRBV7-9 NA TGTGCCAGCAGCTACTCCGGGACTAGCGGGAGGCCCACCCAAGAGACCCAGTACTTC CASSYSGTSGRPTQETQYF
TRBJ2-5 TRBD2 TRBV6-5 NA TGTGCCAGCAGTTACTCGCTAGCGGGAGGAGGGGAGACCCAGTACTTC CASSYSLAGGGETQYF
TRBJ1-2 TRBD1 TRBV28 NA TGTGCCAGCAGTTTATTAAGGACAGGGCTCTATGGCTACACCTTC CASSLLRTGLYGYTF
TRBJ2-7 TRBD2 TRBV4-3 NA TGCGCCAGCAGCCAAGGGTTAGCGGGAACCTACGAGCAGTACTTC CASSQGLAGTYEQYF